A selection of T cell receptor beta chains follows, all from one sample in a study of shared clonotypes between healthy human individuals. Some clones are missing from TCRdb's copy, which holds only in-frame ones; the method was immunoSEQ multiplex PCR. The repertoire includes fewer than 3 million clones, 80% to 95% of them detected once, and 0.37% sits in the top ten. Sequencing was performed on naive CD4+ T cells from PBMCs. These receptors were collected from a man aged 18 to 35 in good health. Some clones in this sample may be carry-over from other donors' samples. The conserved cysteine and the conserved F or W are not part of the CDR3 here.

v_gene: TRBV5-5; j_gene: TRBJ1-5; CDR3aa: ASSLAQGDQPQH
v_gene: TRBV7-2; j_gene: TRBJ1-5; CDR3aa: ASSLGTGSGQPQH
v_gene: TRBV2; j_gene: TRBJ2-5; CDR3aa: ASTLQGQETQY
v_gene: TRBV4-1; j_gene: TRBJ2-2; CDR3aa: ASSQGWASGRNTGELF
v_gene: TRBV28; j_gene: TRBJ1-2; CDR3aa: ASSLSLLRAGGTNYGYT
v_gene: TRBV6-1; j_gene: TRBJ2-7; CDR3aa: ASSERGLTYEQY
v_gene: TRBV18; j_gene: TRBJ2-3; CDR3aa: ASSPPPQSDTQY
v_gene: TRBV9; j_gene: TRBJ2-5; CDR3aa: ASSVVGLSETQY
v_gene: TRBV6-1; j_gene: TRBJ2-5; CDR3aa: ASEVGVRKTQY
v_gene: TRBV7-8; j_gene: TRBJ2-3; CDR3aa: ASSLSSGRDTQY
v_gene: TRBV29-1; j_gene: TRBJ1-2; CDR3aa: SVGFSYGYT
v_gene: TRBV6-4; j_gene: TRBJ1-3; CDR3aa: ASSDSAGPGNTIY
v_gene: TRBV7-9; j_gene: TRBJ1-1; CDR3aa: ASSLELGNTEAF
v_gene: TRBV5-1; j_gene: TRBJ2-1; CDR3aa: ASSPRTSGTYMGEQF
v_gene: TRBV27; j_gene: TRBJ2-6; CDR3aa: ASSPGTGARFSGANVLT
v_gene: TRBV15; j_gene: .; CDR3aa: ATSRDLGDSYEQY
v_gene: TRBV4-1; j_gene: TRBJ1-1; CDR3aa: ASSQGPGHSNTEAF
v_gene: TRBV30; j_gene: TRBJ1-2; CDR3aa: AWRQGDRNGYT
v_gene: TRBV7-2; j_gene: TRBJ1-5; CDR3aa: ASSLASNQPQH
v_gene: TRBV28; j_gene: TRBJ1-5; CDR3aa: ASSPAPRGRDSNQPQH